This TCR beta chain is from a study of blood T cells in healthy people across ages. Comments on this clonotype: Its antigen remains unidentified.

Overall study results and limits: For the donors, CMV status was unknown and possibly confounded expanded clonotype changes. The recorded TCR beta diversity per million T cells decreased in a roughly linear manner with age. Diversity estimates drawn from one million T cells were deemed underestimates.

A second PCR of roughly 7 to 11 cycles used a sample-barcoded 5' primer and a J-beta primer mix. Every cDNA molecule carried a tag from a template-switch adaptor bearing 12 random nucleotides. MiXCR, applied by TCRdb to the 5' RACE reads, yields one record per CDR3 protein. The table records 2 million or so distinct CDR3 sequences, approximately 50% of them present only once. Deletions cut 4 bases from V and 0 bases from J, with 16 bases between. The CDR3 consists of 18 residues. Per the germline V gene, CDR1 is MGHRA and CDR2 is YSYEKL. The sequenced sample consisted of blood. The receptor was derived from a woman in her 40s in good health. The chain is built from TRBV4-1 and TRBJ2-6, with D possibly being TRBD2 (6 bases). The CDR3 reads CASSPRDFTVSGANVLTF. The DNA of the CDR3 is TGCGCCAGCAGCCCCCGGGACTTCACAGTCTCTGGGGCCAACGTCCTGACTTTC.